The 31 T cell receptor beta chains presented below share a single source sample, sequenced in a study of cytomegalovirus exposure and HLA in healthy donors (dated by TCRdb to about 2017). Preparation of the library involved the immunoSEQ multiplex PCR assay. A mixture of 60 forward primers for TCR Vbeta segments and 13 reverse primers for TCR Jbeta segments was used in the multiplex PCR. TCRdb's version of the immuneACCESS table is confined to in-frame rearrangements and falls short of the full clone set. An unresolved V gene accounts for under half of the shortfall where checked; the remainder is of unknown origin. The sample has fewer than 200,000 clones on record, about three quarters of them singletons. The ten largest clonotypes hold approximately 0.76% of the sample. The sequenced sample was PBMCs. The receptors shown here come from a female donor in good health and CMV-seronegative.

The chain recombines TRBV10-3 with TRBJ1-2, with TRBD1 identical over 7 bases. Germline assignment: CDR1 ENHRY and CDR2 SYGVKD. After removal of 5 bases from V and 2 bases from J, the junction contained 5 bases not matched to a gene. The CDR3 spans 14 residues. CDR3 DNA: TGTGCCATCAGTTCCCCGGGACAGAACTATGGCTACACCTTC. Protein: CAISSPGQNYGYTF.

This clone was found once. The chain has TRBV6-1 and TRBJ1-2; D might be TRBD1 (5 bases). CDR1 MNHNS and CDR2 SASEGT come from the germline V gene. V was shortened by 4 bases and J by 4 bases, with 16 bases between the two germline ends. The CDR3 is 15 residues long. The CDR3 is CASSGLGLTTYGYTF. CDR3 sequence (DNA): TGTGCCAGCAGTGGGCTGGGACTTACGACCTATGGCTACACCTTC.

CDR3 residues: CASSAGLAGAEQYF. CDR3 coding DNA: TGTGCCAGCAGCGCTGGACTAGCGGGAGCCGAGCAGTACTTC. This chain joins TRBV13 and TRBJ2-5; 13 bases are shared with TRBD2. Gene TRBJ2-7 matches the end of the DNA better, so the J call may be wrong. This CDR3 comprises 14 residues. Germline loops: CDR1 PRHDT, CDR2 FYEKMQ (reference sequence).

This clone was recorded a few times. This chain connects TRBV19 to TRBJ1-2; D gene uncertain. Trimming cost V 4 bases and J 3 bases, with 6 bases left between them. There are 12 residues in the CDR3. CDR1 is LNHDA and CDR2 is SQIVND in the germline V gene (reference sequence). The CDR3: CASSTVDYGYTF. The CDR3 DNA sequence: TGTGCCAGTAGTACAGTCGACTATGGCTACACCTTC.

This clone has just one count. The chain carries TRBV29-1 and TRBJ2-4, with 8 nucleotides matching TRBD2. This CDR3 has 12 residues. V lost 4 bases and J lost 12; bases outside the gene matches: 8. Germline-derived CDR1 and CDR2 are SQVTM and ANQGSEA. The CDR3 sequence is CSVGAGGHTQYF. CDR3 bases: TGCAGCGTTGGGGCGGGGGGTCACACTCAGTACTTC.

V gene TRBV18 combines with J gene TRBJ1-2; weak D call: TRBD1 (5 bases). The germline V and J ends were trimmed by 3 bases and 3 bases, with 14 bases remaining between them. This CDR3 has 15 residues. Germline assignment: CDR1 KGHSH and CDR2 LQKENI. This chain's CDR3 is CASSPDNIIHYGYTF. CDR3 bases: TGTGCCAGCTCACCGGACAACATTATCCACTATGGCTACACCTTC.

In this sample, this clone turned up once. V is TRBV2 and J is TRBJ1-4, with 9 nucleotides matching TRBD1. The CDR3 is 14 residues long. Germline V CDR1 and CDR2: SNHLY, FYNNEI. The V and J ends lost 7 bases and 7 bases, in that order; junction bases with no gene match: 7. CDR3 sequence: CASTVQGAGEKLFF. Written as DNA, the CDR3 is TGTGCCAGCACCGTACAGGGGGCGGGTGAAAAACTGTTTTTT.

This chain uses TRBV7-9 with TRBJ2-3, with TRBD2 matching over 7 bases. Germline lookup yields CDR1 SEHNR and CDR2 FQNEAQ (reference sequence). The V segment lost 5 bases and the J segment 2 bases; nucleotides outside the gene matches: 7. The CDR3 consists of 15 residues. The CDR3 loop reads CASSPQRGPTDTQYF. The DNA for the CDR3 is TGTGCCAGCAGCCCCCAGCGGGGCCCCACAGATACGCAGTATTTT.

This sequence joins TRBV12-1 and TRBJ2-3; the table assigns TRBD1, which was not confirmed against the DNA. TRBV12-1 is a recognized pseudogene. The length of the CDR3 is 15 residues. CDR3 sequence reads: CASSPRDSCTDTQYF. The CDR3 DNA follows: TGTGCCAGCAGCCCACGGGACAGCTGCACAGATACGCAGTATTTT.

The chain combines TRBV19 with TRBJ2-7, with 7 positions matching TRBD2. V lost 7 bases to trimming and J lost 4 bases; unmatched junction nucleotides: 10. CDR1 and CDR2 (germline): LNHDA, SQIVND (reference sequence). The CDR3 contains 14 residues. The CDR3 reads CASTPGGVIYEQYF. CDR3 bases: TGTGCCAGTACTCCGGGAGGTGTGATATACGAGCAGTACTTC.

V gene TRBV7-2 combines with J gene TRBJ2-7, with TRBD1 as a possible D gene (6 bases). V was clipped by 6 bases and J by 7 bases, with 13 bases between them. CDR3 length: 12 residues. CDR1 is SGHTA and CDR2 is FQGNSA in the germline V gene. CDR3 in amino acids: CASRINREEQYF. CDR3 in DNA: TGTGCCAGCAGAATTAACAGGGAGGAGCAGTACTTC.

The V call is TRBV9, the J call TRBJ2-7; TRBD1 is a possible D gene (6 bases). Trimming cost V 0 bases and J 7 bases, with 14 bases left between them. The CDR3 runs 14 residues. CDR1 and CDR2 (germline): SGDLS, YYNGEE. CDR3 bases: TGTGCCAGCAGCGTAGGTTGGGGGCCAAGTGAGCAGTACTTC. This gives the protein CASSVGWGPSEQYF.

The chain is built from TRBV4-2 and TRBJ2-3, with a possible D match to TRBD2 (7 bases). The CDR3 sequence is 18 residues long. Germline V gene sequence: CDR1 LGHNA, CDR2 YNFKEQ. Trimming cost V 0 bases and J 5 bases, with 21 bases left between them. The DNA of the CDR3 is TGTGCCAGCAGCCAAGATCGCATGTGGGGGGGCCTAGTAGATACGCAGTATTTT. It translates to CASSQDRMWGGLVDTQYF.

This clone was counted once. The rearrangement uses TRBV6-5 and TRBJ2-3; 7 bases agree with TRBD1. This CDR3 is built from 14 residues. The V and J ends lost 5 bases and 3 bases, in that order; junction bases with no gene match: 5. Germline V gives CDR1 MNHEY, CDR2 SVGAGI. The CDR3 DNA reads TGTGCCAGCAGTCTCGACAGGGCGACAGATACGCAGTATTTT. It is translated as CASSLDRATDTQYF.

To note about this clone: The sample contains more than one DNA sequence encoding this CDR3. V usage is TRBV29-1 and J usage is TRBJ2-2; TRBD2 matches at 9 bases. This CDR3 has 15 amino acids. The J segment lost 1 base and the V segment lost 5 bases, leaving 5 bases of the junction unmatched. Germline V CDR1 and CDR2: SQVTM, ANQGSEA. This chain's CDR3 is CSVLLAGKNTGELFF. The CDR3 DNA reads TGCAGCGTTCTTCTAGCGGGAAAGAACACCGGGGAGCTGTTTTTT.

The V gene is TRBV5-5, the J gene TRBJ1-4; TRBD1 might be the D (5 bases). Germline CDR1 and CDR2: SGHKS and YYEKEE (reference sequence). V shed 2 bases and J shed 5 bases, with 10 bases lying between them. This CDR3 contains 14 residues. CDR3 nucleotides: TGTGCCAGCAGCTTACTTGGGGCGAATGAAAAACTGTTTTTT. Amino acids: CASSLLGANEKLFF.

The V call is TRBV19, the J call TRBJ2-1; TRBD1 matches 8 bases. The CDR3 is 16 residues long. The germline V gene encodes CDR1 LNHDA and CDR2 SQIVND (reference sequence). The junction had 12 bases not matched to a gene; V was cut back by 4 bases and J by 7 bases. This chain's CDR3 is CASSTSGTGPFNEQFF. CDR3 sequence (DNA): TGTGCCAGTAGTACTTCCGGGACAGGCCCTTTTAATGAGCAGTTCTTC.

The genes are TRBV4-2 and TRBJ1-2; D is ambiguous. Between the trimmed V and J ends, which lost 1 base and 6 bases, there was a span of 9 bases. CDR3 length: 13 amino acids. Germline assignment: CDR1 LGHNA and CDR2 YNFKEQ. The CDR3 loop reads CASSQVNSNGYTF. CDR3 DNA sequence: TGTGCCAGCAGCCAAGTCAATTCTAATGGCTACACCTTC.

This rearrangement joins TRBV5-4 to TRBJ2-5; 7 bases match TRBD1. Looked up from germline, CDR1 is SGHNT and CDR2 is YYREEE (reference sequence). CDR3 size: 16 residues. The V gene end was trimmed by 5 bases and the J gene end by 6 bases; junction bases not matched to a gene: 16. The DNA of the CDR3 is TGTGCCAGCAGGCCGACCGGGACAGAGGGCGGAAAGACCCAGTACTTC. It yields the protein CASRPTGTEGGKTQYF.

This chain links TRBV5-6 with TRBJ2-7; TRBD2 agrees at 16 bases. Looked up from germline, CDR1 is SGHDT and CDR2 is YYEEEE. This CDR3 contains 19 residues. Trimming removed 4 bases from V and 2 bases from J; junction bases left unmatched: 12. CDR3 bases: TGTGCCAGCAGCCGTCACCCGGGACTAGCGGGAGGGTCCCCCTACGAGCAGTACTTC. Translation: CASSRHPGLAGGSPYEQYF.

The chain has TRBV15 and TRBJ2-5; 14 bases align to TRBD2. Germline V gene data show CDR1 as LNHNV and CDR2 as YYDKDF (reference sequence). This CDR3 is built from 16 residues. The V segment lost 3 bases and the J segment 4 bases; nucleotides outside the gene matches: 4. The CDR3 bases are TGTGCCACCAGCAGGAGACTAGCGGGGGGGGGAGAGACCCAGTACTTC. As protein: CATSRRLAGGGETQYF. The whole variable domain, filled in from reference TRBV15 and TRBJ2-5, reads DAMVIQNPRYQVTQFGKPVTLSCSQTLNHNVMYWYQQKSSQAPKLLFHYYDKDFNNEADTPDNFQSRRPNTSFCFLDIRSPGLGDTAMYLCATSRRLAGGGETQYFGPGTRLLVL.

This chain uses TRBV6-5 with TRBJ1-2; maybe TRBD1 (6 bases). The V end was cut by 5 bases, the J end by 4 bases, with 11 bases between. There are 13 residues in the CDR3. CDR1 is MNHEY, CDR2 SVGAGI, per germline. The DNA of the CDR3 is TGTGCCAGCAGTCCCGGGACAAGCTATGGCTACACCTTC. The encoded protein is CASSPGTSYGYTF.

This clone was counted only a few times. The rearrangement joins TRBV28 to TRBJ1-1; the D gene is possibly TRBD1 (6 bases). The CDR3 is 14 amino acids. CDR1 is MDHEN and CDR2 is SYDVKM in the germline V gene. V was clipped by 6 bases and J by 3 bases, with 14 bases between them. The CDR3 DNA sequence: TGTGCCAGCAGGTACCCAACAGGGCACACTGAAGCTTTCTTT. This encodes CASRYPTGHTEAFF.

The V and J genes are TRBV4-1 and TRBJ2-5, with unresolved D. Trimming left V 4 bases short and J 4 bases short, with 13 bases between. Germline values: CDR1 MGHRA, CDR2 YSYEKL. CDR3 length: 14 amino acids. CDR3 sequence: CASSRLRLGETQYF. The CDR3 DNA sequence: TGCGCCAGCAGCCGGCTGCGGTTGGGAGAGACCCAGTACTTC.

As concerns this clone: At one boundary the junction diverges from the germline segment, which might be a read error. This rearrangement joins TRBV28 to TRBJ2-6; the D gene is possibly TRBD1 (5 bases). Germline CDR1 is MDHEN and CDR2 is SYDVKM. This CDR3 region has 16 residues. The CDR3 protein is CASSPPAVTGANGLTF. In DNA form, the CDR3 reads TGTGCCAGCAGTCCCCCGGCAGTGACTGGGGCCAACGGCCTGACTTTC.

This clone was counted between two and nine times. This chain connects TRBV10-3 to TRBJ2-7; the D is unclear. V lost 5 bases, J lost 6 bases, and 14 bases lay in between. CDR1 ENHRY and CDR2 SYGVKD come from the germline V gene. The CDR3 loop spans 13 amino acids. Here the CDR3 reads CAISTQRISEQYF. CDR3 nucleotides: TGTGCCATCAGTACTCAGAGGATTTCCGAGCAGTACTTC.

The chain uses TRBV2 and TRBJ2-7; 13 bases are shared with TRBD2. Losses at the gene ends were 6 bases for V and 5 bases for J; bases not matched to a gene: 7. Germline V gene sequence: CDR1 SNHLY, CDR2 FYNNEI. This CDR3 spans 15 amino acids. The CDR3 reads CASRRGLAGPHEQYF. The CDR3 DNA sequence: TGTGCCAGCAGGAGGGGACTAGCGGGGCCCCACGAGCAGTACTTC.

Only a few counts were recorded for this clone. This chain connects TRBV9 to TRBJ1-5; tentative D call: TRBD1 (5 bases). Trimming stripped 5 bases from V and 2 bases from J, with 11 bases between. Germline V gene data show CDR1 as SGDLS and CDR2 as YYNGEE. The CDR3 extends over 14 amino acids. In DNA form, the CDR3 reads TGTGCCAGCAGTCAGGGAGGGGGCAATCAGCCCCAGCATTTT. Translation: CASSQGGGNQPQHF.

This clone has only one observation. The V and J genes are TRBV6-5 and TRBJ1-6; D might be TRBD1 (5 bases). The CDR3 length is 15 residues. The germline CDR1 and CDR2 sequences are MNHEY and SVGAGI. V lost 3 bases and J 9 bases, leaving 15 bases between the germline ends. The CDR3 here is CASSYRGGIGSPLHF. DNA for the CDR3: TGTGCCAGCAGTTATAGGGGAGGTATAGGTTCACCCCTCCACTTT.

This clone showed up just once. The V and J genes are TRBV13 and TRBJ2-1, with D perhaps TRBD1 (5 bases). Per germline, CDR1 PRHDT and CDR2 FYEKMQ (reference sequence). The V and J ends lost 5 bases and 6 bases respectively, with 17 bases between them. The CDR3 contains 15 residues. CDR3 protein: CASSVLRVRGNEQFF. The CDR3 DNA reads TGTGCCAGCAGCGTCCTCAGGGTAAGGGGCAATGAGCAGTTCTTC.

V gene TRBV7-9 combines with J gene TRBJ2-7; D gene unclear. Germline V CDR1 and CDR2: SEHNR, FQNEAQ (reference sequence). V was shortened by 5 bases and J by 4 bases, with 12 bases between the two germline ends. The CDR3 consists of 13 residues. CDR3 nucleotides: TGTGCCAGCAGCCCACCCGGTTATTACGAGCAGTACTTC. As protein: CASSPPGYYEQYF.